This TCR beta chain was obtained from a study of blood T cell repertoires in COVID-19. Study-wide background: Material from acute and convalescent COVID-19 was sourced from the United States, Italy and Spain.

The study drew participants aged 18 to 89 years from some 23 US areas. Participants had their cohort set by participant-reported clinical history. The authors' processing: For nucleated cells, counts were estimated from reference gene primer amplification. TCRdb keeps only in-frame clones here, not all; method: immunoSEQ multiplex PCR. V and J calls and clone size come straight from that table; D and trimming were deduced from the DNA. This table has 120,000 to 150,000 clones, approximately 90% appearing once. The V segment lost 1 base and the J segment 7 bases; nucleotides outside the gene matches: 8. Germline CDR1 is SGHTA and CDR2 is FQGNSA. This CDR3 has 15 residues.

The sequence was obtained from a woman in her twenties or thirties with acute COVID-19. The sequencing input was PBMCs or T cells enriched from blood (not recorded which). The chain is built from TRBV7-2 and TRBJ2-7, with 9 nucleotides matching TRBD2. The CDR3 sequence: CASSLVWLAGSEQYF. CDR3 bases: TGTGCCAGCAGCTTAGTGTGGCTAGCGGGGAGTGAGCAGTACTTC.